This TCR beta chain was documented in a study of cytomegalovirus exposure and HLA in healthy donors (dated by TCRdb to 2017 to 2019). About the full investigation: An earlier analysis of some 500 of the donors reported 250 to 300 Gb of sequence data and around 110 million unique TCR beta sequences from 150 million to 200 million T cells. An early release that covered more than 550 HLA-typed donors contained 250 to 350 gigabases of sequencing data and around 80 million unique TCR sequences. Among the roughly 390 genotyped donors, around 79% belonged to the genetic ancestry cluster associated with self-reported Caucasian donors. The aim of the study was to test whether cataloging public T cell receptors could identify signatures of past pathogen exposure. Using immunosequencing, the study profiled T cell repertoires from 550 to 750 subjects and related those repertoires to cytomegalovirus serostatus. A separate validation cohort of more than 100 different subjects was used in addition to the roughly 700-subject first cohort. High-throughput TCR immunosequencing, statistical association of individual TCRs with disease status, and machine learning were combined to predict cytomegalovirus infection status. In a later analysis, previously published TCR beta repertoires from 550 to 700 donors were re-analyzed and high-resolution HLA genotyping was added so that TCR occurrence patterns could be studied. Rather than using new phenotypic data, the later analysis identified candidate immune exposures from TCR beta sequences and from how often those sequences occurred across donors. An earlier analysis of some 500 of the donors used high-throughput TCR beta sequencing to judge whether each TCR beta V gene segment behaved as functional or pseudogenic. Donor age, sex, ethnicity and CMV serostatus were collected together with the repertoire data. In a later genetic analysis, genome-wide SNP genotypes for about 55% of the roughly 670 donors were used, and that subset was treated as a discovery cohort. Every repertoire in the discovery cohort had been generated on one and the same sequencing platform. Both class I and class II loci were covered by HLA typing, at four-digit resolution. The number of typed donors differed by locus: about 620-640 for A, B, C, DRB1 and DQB1; approximately 520 for DQA1; fewer than 610 for DPA1; and some 470 for DPB1. A few DR-DQ haplotypes were handled as single units for association and clustering because linkage in the cohort was strong. Among approximately 370 genotyped donors of the cohort, an average of around 220,000 unique TCR beta nucleotide sequences was sequenced per donor, of which 15% to 20% were non-productive. Study-wide findings and limitations: The sequencing pipeline was judged likely to have produced a cluster of highly shared sequence variants as a technical artifact. The classifier was reported to diagnose cytomegalovirus status with high specificity and sensitivity in both the original cohort and the validation cohort. Linkage disequilibrium might explain the correlated functional status among segregating V segments, but an unknown experimental factor could not be excluded. It was suggested by the authors that the approach could potentially be generalized to other disease states and immunological phenotypes. When HLA alleles, especially DR and DQ, strongly co-occurred, attributing TCR associations to individual alleles was difficult. An earlier analysis of approximately 540 of the donors showed that most TCR beta V segments appeared in productive rearrangements either about 87% or about 30% of the time, which broadly matched IMGT annotations. Compared with the 666-donor mean, donors in an Asian-associated ancestry cluster had fewer N-insertions in productive TCRs, according to a later genetic analysis. According to a later analysis, TCR association rates differed among HLA loci, with DRB1 alleles showing the most associated TCRs and HLA-C alleles showing the fewest. Because counts were too low, more than 15 rarely observed V segments, including chromosome 9 orphons, were left out of the earlier analysis of about 620 of the donors. Compared with equally common non-associated chains, HLA-associated TCR beta chains in a later analysis were more clonally expanded and had lower generation probabilities. The 87-base-pair reads could not distinguish some IMGT-functional V segments, including TRBV6-2 and TRBV6-3, so those segments were excluded. Sequencing depth was assumed to be roughly uniform across donors in the presence/absence analyses, though that assumption may not hold. Specific HLA alleles were associated with 15,000 to 20,000 TCR beta sequences at a false discovery rate of 0.05 in a later analysis. Across donors, most TCR sequences were observed very rarely, whereas some public TCRs were present in many individuals. In vitro tests confirmed that three of the cytomegalovirus-associated TCR beta chains recognize cytomegalovirus antigens. Because some donors lacked HLA typing at each locus, the association tests relied only on the typed subset. A later analysis found that most CMV-associated TCR beta chains appeared HLA-restricted, with HLA associations seemingly driven largely by CMV exposure. A total of about 150 TCR beta chains were listed by the study as associated with cytomegalovirus. A further reported finding was that TCR beta sequences accurately predicted the HLA-A and HLA-B alleles for most subjects in the first cohort. An association between a missense DCLRE1C variant and V-gene and J-gene trimming of TCR beta chains was found in a later genetic analysis and replicated in an independent cohort. Only TCR beta chains were sequenced in this cohort, and the absence of alpha or paired-chain data limited detectable features. In a later analysis, several top co-occurrence clusters were reported to appear linked to parvovirus B19, influenza, CMV and Epstein-Barr virus. Immune exposure information for the cohort was limited to CMV serostatus.

V is reduced by 2 bases and J by 0 bases, leaving a spacing of 6 bases between them. From a lookup of the germline V gene, CDR1 and CDR2 are SGDLS and YYNGEE. The CDR3 numbers 14 residues from cysteine through phenylalanine. Only the CDR3 part of the read is kept: 42 bases, read in frame from the first base. Library prep was done by the immunoSEQ multiplex PCR assay. A mixture of 60 forward primers for TCR Vbeta segments and 13 reverse primers for TCR Jbeta segments was used in the multiplex PCR. The CDR3 region of rearranged TCR beta genes was amplified from genomic DNA by a multiplex PCR assay. The Illumina HiSeq System was used to sequence the amplified TCR beta libraries as 87-base-pair reads. The original pipeline was this. Across the 500 to 750 repertoires, a later analysis counted 78 million or so unique TCR beta chains, around 11 million of which were shared by at least two donors. Raw reads were error-corrected and collapsed into unique sequences with a nearest-neighbor algorithm that merged closely related sequences to remove PCR and sequencing errors. Alignment of CDR3 sequences to IMGT reference sequences was used to assign V, D and J gene segments. For a sequence to be retained, a match of at least six nucleotides to both a V gene segment and a J gene segment was required. A rearrangement was called productive if the CDR3 had no stop codons and remained in frame with V and J, and every other rearrangement was called non-productive. CDR3 was defined by IMGT convention, running from the second conserved V-encoded cysteine to the conserved J-encoded phenylalanine. Sequences without an unambiguous match to a single V gene segment were excluded from the earlier analysis of 450 to 650 of the donors. In an earlier analysis of approximately 610 of the donors, V segments were called functional above 56.7% productive rearrangements and were called segregating when the between-donor standard deviation exceeded 5%. A statistical classification framework was built for diagnosing cytomegalovirus status from the catalog of TCR beta chain sequences. In a later analysis, V and J genes were assigned by comparing TCR nucleotide sequences against IMGT/GENE-DB human TR gene sequences. Using the TCRdist pipeline, a later analysis assigned CDR3 sequences along with most-parsimonious VDJ recombination scenarios. In a later analysis, every TCR beta chain was defined by the combination of its CDR3 amino acid sequence and its V-gene family, and reads without a unique V-gene family were dropped. As a way to deal with suspected cross-contamination and a sequencing artifact, a later analysis dropped nearly 600 nucleotide sequences that were highly shared and had low generation probability. For each public chain, a later analysis derived a clonal expansion index from normalized ranks of inferred template counts within each repertoire. A later analysis computed generation probabilities with a VDJ recombination model fitted to out-of-frame rearrangements, and checked the results against IGoR. A later analysis scored TCR-TCR, TCR-HLA and TCR-CMV co-occurrence with hypergeometric tests, applying a repertoire-size bias correction to TCR pairs. False discovery rates were estimated in a later analysis by permuting HLA or CMV assignments 20 times. A later analysis grouped co-occurring TCRs with DBSCAN, adding TCRdist sequence similarity when clustering within HLA-allele-positive subsets. Co-occurrence clustering excluded repertoires with fewer than 30,000 or more than 120,000 public chains, plus five with anomalous nucleotide sharing. Sourced from immuneACCESS, this table was stored by TCRdb with only in-frame sequences that have V and J called. A share of the clones is absent; for the studies checked, an unresolved V gene accounts for under half, and the remainder has no known explanation. Clone size and the V and J calls come from that table; the DNA yielded D and trimming. This sample is represented by 40,000 to 55,000 clones; roughly 75% of them were singletons. Of the sample, around 8.1% falls within the top ten clones.

In total, approximately 690 healthy bone marrow donors made up the cohort. Cohort members were all nominally healthy when sampled, although unrecorded immune exposures were likely present. The donor tested CMV seropositive, placing the donor among the 250 to 300 seropositive members of the cohort. A peripheral blood sample was provided by each donor, and peripheral blood mononuclear cells were used for TCR beta sequencing. Genomic DNA was extracted from the blood cell samples with the Qiagen DNeasy Blood Extraction Kit. With respect to this clone: The clone's antigen remains unknown. No clone much larger than this one lies a single base away; base qualities are absent.

The TCR was taken from a man aged 25 to 40 in good health and CMV-seropositive. The chain employs TRBV9 and TRBJ1-5, with the identity of the D gene unclear. The sequenced material came from PBMCs. The nucleotide sequence is TGTGCCAGCAGCGTTACGAGTAGCAATCAGCCCCAGCATTTT. Translated, this gives CASSVTSSNQPQHF.